This T cell receptor (beta chain) was captured in a study of response to subunit inactivated influenza vaccine. This clonotype has just a few counts. What it binds is unknown. One entry per CDR3 protein, called by TCRdb with MiXCR from the RT-PCR reads. The sample contains more than 600,000 distinct CDR3 sequences, 18% of which appear only once. Study-level points and caveats: Few additional T cells are recruited per seasonal influenza vaccination, authors suggested.

The V end was cut by 7 bases, the J end by 10 bases, with 8 bases between. CDR3 length equals 10 residues. The sequenced sample was PBMCs from blood, obtained around 5 days after vaccination. This sequence joins TRBV12-3 or TRBV12-4 and TRBJ1-5; weak D call: TRBD1 (5 bases). The clonotype was recovered from a man aged 45-65 years who received an inactivated influenza vaccine. The CDR3 coding sequence is TGTGCCAGCATCGGACAACCCCAGCATTTT. Amino acids: CASIGQPQHF.